This passage covers 25 T cell receptor beta chains from one sample sequenced in a study of blood T cell repertoires in COVID-19 (dated by TCRdb to 2018 to 2021). Libraries were built with the immunoSEQ multiplex PCR assay. Entries here come from immuneACCESS through TCRdb and include only in-frame sequences with V and J called. Some clones fail to appear in such tables; in the studies checked, an unresolved V gene covers under half of the shortfall, and the cause of the remainder is unknown. In this sample the table shows approximately 340,000 clones, approximately 82% of which occur a single time. The ten most abundant clones make up 2.5% to 3% of the sample. The sample consisted of peripheral blood. All receptors derive from a man aged 25-40 years with active or convalescent COVID-19.

This clone was found a few times. V gene TRBV11-1 combines with J gene TRBJ2-7; maybe TRBD1 (6 bases). Germline loops: CDR1 SGHAT, CDR2 FQDESV (reference sequence). V was pared by 1 base and J by 1 base, with 11 bases between. The CDR3 is made up of 15 amino acids. CDR3 DNA sequence: TGTGCCAGCAGCTTAGATAGGACAGAGTCCTACGAGCAGTACTTC. Translation gives CASSLDRTESYEQYF.

The chain combines TRBV6-6 with TRBJ2-5; 8 bases agree with TRBD1. Germline trimming cut 0 bases from V and 5 bases from J; bases unmatched to any gene: 2. CDR3 length: 14 amino acids. CDR1 is MNHNY, CDR2 SVGAGI, per germline (reference sequence). CDR3 sequence: CASSYSTGVETQYF. The CDR3, as DNA: TGTGCCAGCAGTTACTCGACAGGGGTGGAGACCCAGTACTTC.

This clone has a single count. The chain couples TRBV6-2 or TRBV6-3 to TRBJ2-1; 12 nucleotides line up with TRBD2. Per germline, CDR1 MNHEY and CDR2 SVGEGT. With 5 bases clipped from V and 6 bases from J, the junction kept 17 bases outside the gene matches. The CDR3 is 19 amino acids. CDR3 nucleotides: TGTGCCAGCAGTATTACTAGCGGGGGGCCCCTGGGGGTGTCCAATGAGCAGTTCTTC. The encoded protein is CASSITSGGPLGVSNEQFF.

This chain's CDR3 is CASSLVRDRAIYNSPLHF. The CDR3 nucleotides are TGTGCCAGCAGCTTAGTAAGGGACAGGGCTATCTATAATTCACCCCTCCACTTT. The chain couples TRBV7-8 to TRBJ1-6, with 9 bases identical to TRBD1. Germline CDR1 is SGHVS and CDR2 is FQNEAQ. The V gene end was trimmed by 1 base and the J gene end by 3 bases; junction bases not matched to a gene: 7. There are 18 residues in the CDR3.

The chain carries TRBV19 and TRBJ1-4; 9 bases match TRBD1. The CDR3 has 12 amino acids. V gave up 9 bases and J gave up 8 bases; unmatched junction bases: 4. Germline CDR1 reads LNHDA; CDR2 reads SQIVND (reference sequence). The CDR3 DNA follows: TGTGCCAGCACGGGACAGGGCGAAAAACTGTTTTTT. It codes for CASTGQGEKLFF. Full variable domain (rest looked up from reference TRBV19 and TRBJ1-4): DGGITQSPKYLFRKEGQNVTLSCEQNLNHDAMYWYRQDPGQGLRLIYYSQIVNDFQKGDIAEGYSVSREKKESFPLTVTSAQKNPTAFYLCASTGQGEKLFFGSGTQLSVL.

The rearrangement joins TRBV11-2 to TRBJ1-2; D unresolved. Trimming stripped 4 bases from V and 0 bases from J, with 6 bases between. The CDR3 totals 13 residues. Per germline, CDR1 SGHAT and CDR2 FQNNGV. The CDR3 DNA sequence: TGTGCCAGCAGCTCCACAGCTAACTATGGCTACACCTTC. Translated: CASSSTANYGYTF.

The chain links TRBV11-2 to TRBJ2-5; 8 nucleotides align to TRBD1. The CDR3 is made up of 14 amino acids. The J segment lost 5 bases and the V segment lost 5 bases, leaving 7 bases of the junction unmatched. Germline CDR1 reads SGHAT; CDR2 reads FQNNGV. CDR3 coding DNA: TGTGCCAGCAGCCAGGACAGGGTGCGCGAGACCCAGTACTTC. It encodes CASSQDRVRETQYF.

This chain joins TRBV7-8 and TRBJ1-2; D possibly corresponds to TRBD1 (5 bases). The CDR3 length is 15 residues. Germline CDR1 and CDR2: SGHVS and FQNEAQ. V lost 1 base, J lost 4 bases, and 13 bases lay in between. CDR3 loop: CASSLVVGQGYGYTF. The CDR3, as DNA: TGTGCCAGCAGCTTAGTAGTTGGGCAGGGCTATGGCTACACCTTC.

This clone appeared a single time. This chain uses TRBV19 with TRBJ2-4; TRBD2 aligns across 8 bases. The CDR3 is made up of 17 amino acids. CDR1 is LNHDA, CDR2 SQIVND, per germline (reference sequence). Trimming at V came to 1 base and at J to 0 bases, leaving 5 bases not matched to a gene. CDR3: CASSIAVAGLAKNIQYF. The CDR3 bases are TGTGCCAGTAGTATAGCGGTAGCGGGGCTAGCCAAAAACATTCAGTACTTC.

The V gene is TRBV28, the J gene TRBJ1-3; D is possibly TRBD1 (5 bases). The CDR3 covers 14 residues. Germline CDR1 and CDR2: MDHEN and SYDVKM. The ends were cut back, 5 bases at V and 8 bases at J, with 16 bases in the middle. DNA of the CDR3: TGTGCCAGCAGTCCCCCTCGGGCGGGGGACACCATATATTTT. Its translation is CASSPPRAGDTIYF.

The chain has TRBV5-1 and TRBJ2-1; D not certain. The CDR3 runs to 12 residues. In germline, CDR1 is SGHRS, CDR2 YFSETQ. Trimming removed 5 bases at V and 6 bases at J, with 9 bases between. The CDR3 protein is CASSLYGNEQFF. DNA for the CDR3: TGCGCCAGCAGTTTGTACGGCAATGAGCAGTTCTTC.

This chain uses TRBV21-1 with TRBJ2-5; the table's TRBD2 call for D was not verified on the DNA. TRBV21-1 is labeled a pseudogene. The CDR3 has 15 residues. The CDR3 bases are TGTGCCAGCAGCAAAGTCGGCGGGGGACAAGAGACCCAGTACTTC. Amino acid sequence: CASSKVGGGQETQYF.

CDR3 coding DNA: TGCGCCAGCAGCAAAATGCCGGGACAACTTCTCTACGAGCAGTACTTC. This codes for CASSKMPGQLLYEQYF. This chain joins TRBV4-1 and TRBJ2-7; D possibly corresponds to TRBD1 (6 bases). The germline gives CDR1 MGHRA, CDR2 YSYEKL. This CDR3 is 16 amino acids long. The V and J ends lost 5 bases and 3 bases respectively, with 20 bases between them.

This clone was seen a few times. This rearrangement joins TRBV23-1 to TRBJ1-1, with 7 nucleotides matching TRBD1. TRBV23-1 is identified as an open reading frame with a role that is uncertain. CDR3 length equals 19 residues. The junction had 13 bases not matched to a gene; V was cut back by 0 bases and J by 0 bases. CDR3 nucleotide sequence: TGCGCCAGCAGTCAATCTCCCCACCCCTCCGACAGGGTGAACACTGAAGCTTTCTTT. This encodes CASSQSPHPSDRVNTEAFF.

V and J are TRBV18 and TRBJ2-7; D might be TRBD2 (5 bases). V lost 2 bases and J lost 5, with 19 bases in between. The length of the CDR3 is 16 residues. From germline, CDR1 is KGHSH and CDR2 LQKENI. The CDR3 is CASSPTRAAEGNEQYF. Written as DNA, the CDR3 is TGTGCCAGCTCACCAACCCGAGCGGCCGAGGGCAACGAGCAGTACTTC.

The chain joins TRBV5-1 to TRBJ2-3, with 7 bases fitting TRBD2. Germline-derived CDR1 and CDR2 are SGHRS and YFSETQ. There are 14 residues in the CDR3. V lost 5 bases to trimming and J lost 2 bases; unmatched junction nucleotides: 5. CDR3 region: CASRPGGPTDTQYF. For the CDR3, the DNA is TGCGCCAGCAGACCGGGGGGTCCCACAGATACGCAGTATTTT.

J is TRBJ2-4 and V is TRBV9; 7 bases are shared with TRBD1. The CDR3 sequence is 15 residues long. The germline V gene encodes CDR1 SGDLS and CDR2 YYNGEE. V lost 0 bases to trimming and J lost 9 bases; unmatched junction nucleotides: 9. The CDR3 sequence is CASSVEQGGRGIQYF. As DNA, the CDR3 is TGTGCCAGCAGCGTAGAACAAGGGGGCCGGGGCATTCAGTACTTC.

The chain has TRBV19 and TRBJ1-1, with unresolved D. The germline V gene encodes CDR1 LNHDA and CDR2 SQIVND (reference sequence). Trimming shortened V by 10 bases and J by 0 bases, and 18 bases separated the two germline ends. The CDR3 covers 15 residues. Here the CDR3 DNA reads TGTGCCACCAAGTCAGCAGGTACCATGAACACTGAAGCTTTCTTT. Amino acids: CATKSAGTMNTEAFF.

This clone was seen once. The chain employs TRBV7-9 and TRBJ2-7; tentatively, D is TRBD1 (5 bases). V was cut by 4 bases and J by 3 bases, with 25 bases left in between. The V gene's germline CDR1 is SEHNR and CDR2 FQNEAQ (reference sequence). The CDR3 extends over 18 amino acids. The CDR3 bases are TGTGCCAGCAGCTCCTTTATGGGCCCTCGACAGTTCTACTACGAGCAGTACTTC. Its protein is CASSSFMGPRQFYYEQYF.

The rearrangement uses TRBV2 and TRBJ1-1, with D maybe TRBD1 (6 bases). Germline V gives CDR1 SNHLY, CDR2 FYNNEI. V was pared by 7 bases and J by 3 bases, with 12 bases between. The CDR3 has 13 amino acids. The CDR3 loop is CASTAGAYTEAFF. CDR3 coding DNA: TGTGCCAGCACGGCAGGGGCTTACACTGAAGCTTTCTTT.

The CDR3 DNA reads as TGTGCCAGCAGCTGGACAGCCAACACTGAAGCTTTCTTT. Translating gives CASSWTANTEAFF. The chain combines TRBV11-3 with TRBJ1-1; weak D call: TRBD1 (6 bases). Germline V gene lookup returns CDR1 SGHNT and CDR2 YENEEA. There are 13 residues in the CDR3. Between the trimmed V and J ends, which lost 4 bases and 2 bases, there was a span of 8 bases.

The gene calls are TRBV28 and TRBJ1-2; 7 bases are a match to TRBD1. Germline assignment: CDR1 MDHEN and CDR2 SYDVKM. The CDR3 sequence is 15 residues long. J was trimmed by 0 bases and V by 5 bases; bases with no gene match: 6. CDR3 loop: CASSPPGTANYGYTF. The CDR3 bases are TGTGCCAGCAGTCCCCCCGGGACAGCTAACTATGGCTACACCTTC.

V gene TRBV7-8 combines with J gene TRBJ2-7; TRBD2 agrees at 10 bases. CDR1 is SGHVS and CDR2 is FQNEAQ in the germline V gene. With 3 bases clipped from V and 2 bases from J, the junction kept 1 base outside the gene matches. This CDR3 is built from 14 residues. The CDR3 region is CASSFTSGAYEQYF. The CDR3 DNA follows: TGTGCCAGCAGCTTTACTAGCGGGGCCTACGAGCAGTACTTC.

The chain has TRBV6-6 and TRBJ1-6; tentative D call: TRBD1 (6 bases). Germline-derived CDR1 and CDR2 are MNHNY and SVGAGI (reference sequence). V shed 8 bases and J shed 9 bases, with 17 bases lying between them. The CDR3 sequence is 14 residues long. This CDR3 is CASGRGPASSPLHF. CDR3 coding DNA: TGTGCCAGCGGGCGGGGGCCCGCGTCTTCACCCCTCCACTTT.

The chain joins TRBV5-1 to TRBJ2-7; 8 bases are shared with TRBD1. The CDR3 is made up of 15 amino acids. Germline lookup yields CDR1 SGHRS and CDR2 YFSETQ. J lost 2 bases, V lost 4 bases, and 8 bases had no gene match. For the CDR3, the DNA is TGCGCCAGCAGCGACCTTTCGGGACAGGCCTACGAGCAGTACTTC. Its protein product is CASSDLSGQAYEQYF.